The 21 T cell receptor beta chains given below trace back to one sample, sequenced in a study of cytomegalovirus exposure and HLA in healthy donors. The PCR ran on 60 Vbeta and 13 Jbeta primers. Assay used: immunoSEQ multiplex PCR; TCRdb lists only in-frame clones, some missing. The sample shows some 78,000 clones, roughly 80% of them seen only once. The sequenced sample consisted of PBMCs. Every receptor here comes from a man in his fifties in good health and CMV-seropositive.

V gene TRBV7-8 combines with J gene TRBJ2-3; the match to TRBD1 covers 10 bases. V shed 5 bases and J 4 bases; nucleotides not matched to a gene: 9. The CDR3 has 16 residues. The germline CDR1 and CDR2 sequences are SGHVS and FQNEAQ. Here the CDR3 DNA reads TGTGCCAGCAGCCCCCGGGACAGGGGAGGCGCAGATACGCAGTATTTT. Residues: CASSPRDRGGADTQYF.

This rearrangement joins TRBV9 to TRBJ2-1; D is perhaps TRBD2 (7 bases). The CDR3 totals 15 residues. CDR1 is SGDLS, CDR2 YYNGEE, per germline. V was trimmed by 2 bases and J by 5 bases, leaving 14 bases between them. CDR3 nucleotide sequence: TGTGCCAGCAGCGTCGGGGGGCCCTGGAACAATGAGCAGTTCTTC. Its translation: CASSVGGPWNNEQFF.

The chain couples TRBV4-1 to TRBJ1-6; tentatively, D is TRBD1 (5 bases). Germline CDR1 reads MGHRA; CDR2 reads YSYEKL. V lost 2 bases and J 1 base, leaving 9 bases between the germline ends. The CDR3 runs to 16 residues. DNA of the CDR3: TGCGCCAGCAGCCAATCCCAGGGATCCTATAATTCACCCCTCCACTTT. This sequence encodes CASSQSQGSYNSPLHF.

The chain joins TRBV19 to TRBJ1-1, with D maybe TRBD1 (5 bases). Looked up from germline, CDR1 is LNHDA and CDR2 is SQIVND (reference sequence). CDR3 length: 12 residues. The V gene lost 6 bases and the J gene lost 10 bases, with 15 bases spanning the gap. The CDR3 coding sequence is TGTGCCAGTAGGTGGACACCTGCCCGAGCTTTCTTT. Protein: CASRWTPARAFF.

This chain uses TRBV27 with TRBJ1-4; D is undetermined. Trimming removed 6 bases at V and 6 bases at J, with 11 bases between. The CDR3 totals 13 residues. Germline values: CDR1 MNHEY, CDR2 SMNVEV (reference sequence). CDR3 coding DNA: TGTGCCAGCAGCCCTTTGGAGGATGAAAAACTGTTTTTT. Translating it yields CASSPLEDEKLFF.

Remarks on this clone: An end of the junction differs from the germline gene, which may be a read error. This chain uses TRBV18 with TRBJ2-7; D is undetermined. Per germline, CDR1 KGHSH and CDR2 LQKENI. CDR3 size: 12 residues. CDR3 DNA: TGTGCCAGCTCACCTTACTCCGACGAGCAGTACTTC. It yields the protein CASSPYSDEQYF.

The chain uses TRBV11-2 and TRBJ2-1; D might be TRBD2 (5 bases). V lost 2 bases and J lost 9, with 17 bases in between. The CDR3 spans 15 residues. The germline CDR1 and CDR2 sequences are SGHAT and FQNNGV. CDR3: CASSLFGVARSEQFF. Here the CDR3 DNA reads TGTGCCAGCAGCTTATTTGGGGTAGCGCGAAGTGAGCAGTTCTTC.

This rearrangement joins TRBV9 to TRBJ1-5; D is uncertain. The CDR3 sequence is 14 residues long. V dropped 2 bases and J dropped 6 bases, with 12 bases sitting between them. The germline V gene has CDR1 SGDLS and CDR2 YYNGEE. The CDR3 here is CASSVRGDGQPQHF. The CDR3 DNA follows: TGTGCCAGCAGCGTTCGGGGAGATGGTCAGCCCCAGCATTTT. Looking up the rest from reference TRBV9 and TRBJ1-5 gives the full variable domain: DSGVTQTPKHLITATGQRVTLRCSPRSGDLSVYWYQQSLDQGLQFLIQYYNGEERAKGNILERFSAQQFPDLHSELNLSSLELGDSALYFCASSVRGDGQPQHFGDGTRLSIL.

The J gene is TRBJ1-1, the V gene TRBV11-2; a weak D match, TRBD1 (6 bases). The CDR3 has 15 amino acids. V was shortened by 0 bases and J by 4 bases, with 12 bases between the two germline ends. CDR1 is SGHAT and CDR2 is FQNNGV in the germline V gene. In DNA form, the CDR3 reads TGTGCCAGCAGCTTAGAACAGGGAGTAGGCACTGAAGCTTTCTTT. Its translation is CASSLEQGVGTEAFF.

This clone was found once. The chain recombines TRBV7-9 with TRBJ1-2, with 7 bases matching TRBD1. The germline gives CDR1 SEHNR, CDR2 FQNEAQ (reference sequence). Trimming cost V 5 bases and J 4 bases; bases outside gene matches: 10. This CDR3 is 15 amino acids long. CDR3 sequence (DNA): TGTGCCAGCAGCCCGTCGGGCAGGGGGGTCTATGGCTACACCTTC. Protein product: CASSPSGRGVYGYTF.

CDR3 in amino acids: CASSFLEHEQFF. The CDR3, as DNA: TGTGCCAGCAGCTTCCTAGAGCATGAGCAGTTCTTC. The chain carries TRBV7-6 and TRBJ2-1; D gene ambiguous. The germline V gene has CDR1 SGHVS and CDR2 FNYEAQ. The CDR3 sequence is 12 residues long. V shed 3 bases and J shed 8 bases, with 8 bases lying between them.

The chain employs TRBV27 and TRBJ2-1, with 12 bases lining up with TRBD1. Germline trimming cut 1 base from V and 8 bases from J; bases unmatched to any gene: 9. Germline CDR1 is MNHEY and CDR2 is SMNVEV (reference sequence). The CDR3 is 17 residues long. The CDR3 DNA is TGTGCCAGCAGTTTATGGGCCGGGACAGGGGGCGTGCATGAGCAGTTCTTC. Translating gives CASSLWAGTGGVHEQFF.

CDR3 sequence reads: CATPGQSMPRRGNDEQFF. For the CDR3, the DNA is TGTGCCACCCCGGGACAGAGTATGCCCCGCAGAGGTAACGATGAGCAGTTCTTC. The chain couples TRBV7-7 to TRBJ2-1; 7 positions match TRBD1. Germline V gene sequence: CDR1 SSHAT, CDR2 FNYEAQ (reference sequence). The CDR3 has 18 amino acids. The V gene end was trimmed by 10 bases and the J gene end by 8 bases; junction bases not matched to a gene: 26.

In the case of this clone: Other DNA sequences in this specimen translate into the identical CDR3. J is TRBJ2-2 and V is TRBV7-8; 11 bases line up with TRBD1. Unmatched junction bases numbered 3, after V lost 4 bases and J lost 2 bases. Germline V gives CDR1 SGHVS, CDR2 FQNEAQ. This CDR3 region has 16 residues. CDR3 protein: CASSSRTGGNTGELFF. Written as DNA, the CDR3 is TGTGCCAGCAGCTCCCGGACAGGGGGCAACACCGGGGAGCTGTTTTTT.

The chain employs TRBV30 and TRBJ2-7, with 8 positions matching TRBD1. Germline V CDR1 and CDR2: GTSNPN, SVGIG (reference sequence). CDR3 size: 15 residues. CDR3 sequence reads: CTMDRVRELSYEQYF. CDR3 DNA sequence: TGTACTATGGACAGGGTCCGTGAACTCTCCTACGAGCAGTACTTC.

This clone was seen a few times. The CDR3 sequence is CASSLAGTGFGYTF. CDR3 coding DNA: TGTGCCAGCAGCTTAGCCGGGACAGGGTTTGGCTACACCTTC. The rearrangement uses TRBV7-9 and TRBJ1-2, with TRBD1 identical over 9 bases. CDR1 and CDR2 from the germline V gene are SEHNR and FQNEAQ (reference sequence). The CDR3 loop spans 14 amino acids. The V and J ends lost 0 bases and 7 bases, in that order; junction bases with no gene match: 3.

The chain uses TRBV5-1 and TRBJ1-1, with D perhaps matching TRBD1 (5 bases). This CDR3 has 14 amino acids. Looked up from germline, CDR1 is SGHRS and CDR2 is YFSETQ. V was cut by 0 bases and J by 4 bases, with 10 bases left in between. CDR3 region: CASSLEGFGTEAFF. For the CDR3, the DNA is TGCGCCAGCAGCTTGGAGGGGTTCGGCACTGAAGCTTTCTTT. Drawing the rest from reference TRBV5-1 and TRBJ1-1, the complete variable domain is KAGVTQTPRYLIKTRGQQVTLSCSPISGHRSVSWYQQTPGQGLQFLFEYFSETQRNKGNFPGRFSGRQFSNSRSEMNVSTLELGDSALYLCASSLEGFGTEAFFGQGTRLTVV.

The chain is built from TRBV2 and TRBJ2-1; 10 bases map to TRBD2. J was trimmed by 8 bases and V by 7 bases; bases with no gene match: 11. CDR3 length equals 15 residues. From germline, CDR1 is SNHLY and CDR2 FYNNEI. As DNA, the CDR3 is TGTGCCAGCACTCACCCTAGCGGGAGCAGGGATGAGCAGTTCTTC. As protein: CASTHPSGSRDEQFF.

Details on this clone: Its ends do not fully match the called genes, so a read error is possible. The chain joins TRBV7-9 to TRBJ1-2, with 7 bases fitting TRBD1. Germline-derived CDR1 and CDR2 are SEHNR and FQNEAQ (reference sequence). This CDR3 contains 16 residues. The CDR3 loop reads CSSSLGQEESIYGYTF. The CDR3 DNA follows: TGTTCCAGCAGCCTAGGACAGGAAGAGAGCATCTATGGCTACACCTTC.

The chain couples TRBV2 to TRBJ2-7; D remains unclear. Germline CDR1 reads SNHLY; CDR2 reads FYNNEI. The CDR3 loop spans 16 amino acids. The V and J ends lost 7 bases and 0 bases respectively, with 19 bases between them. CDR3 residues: CASNAPLVDLSYEQYF. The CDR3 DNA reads TGTGCCAGCAATGCTCCCCTAGTTGATCTCTCCTACGAGCAGTACTTC.

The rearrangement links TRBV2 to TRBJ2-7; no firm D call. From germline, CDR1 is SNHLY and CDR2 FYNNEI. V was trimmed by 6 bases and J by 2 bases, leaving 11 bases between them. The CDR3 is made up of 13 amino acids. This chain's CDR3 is CASRATVAYEQYF. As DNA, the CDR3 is TGTGCCAGCAGAGCGACCGTAGCCTACGAGCAGTACTTC.